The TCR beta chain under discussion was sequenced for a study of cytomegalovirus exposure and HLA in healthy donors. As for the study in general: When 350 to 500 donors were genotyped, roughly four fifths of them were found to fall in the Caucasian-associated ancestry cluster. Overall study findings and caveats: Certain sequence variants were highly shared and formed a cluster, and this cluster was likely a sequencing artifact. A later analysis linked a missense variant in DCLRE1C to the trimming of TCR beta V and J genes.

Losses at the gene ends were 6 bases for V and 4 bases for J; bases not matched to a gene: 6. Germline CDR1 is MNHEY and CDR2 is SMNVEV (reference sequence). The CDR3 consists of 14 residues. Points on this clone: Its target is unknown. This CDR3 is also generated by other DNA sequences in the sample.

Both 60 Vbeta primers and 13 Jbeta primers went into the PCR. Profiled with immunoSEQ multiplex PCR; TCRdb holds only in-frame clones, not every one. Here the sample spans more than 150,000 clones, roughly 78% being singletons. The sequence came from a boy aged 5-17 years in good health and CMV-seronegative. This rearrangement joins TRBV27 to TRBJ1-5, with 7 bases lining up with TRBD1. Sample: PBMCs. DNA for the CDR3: TGTGCCAGCAGCCCTGACAGGGAGAATCAGCCCCAGCATTTT. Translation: CASSPDRENQPQHF.